A selection of T cell receptor beta chains follows, all from one sample in a study of vaccination and CD4 T cells after COVID-19. Their recognized antigens are unknown. Each CDR3 protein gets one entry after TCRdb re-called the PCR reads with MiXCR. The sample lists about 10,000 distinct CDR3 sequences, 30% seen once, with approximately 9.5% in the top ten. Sequences were derived from CD4+ T cells from blood, cultured in vitro, sampled after SARS-CoV-2 vaccination. These receptors originate from a human donor who had recovered from COVID-19. The CDR3 runs from the conserved cysteine through the conserved F or W. A D gene is named only where the DNA matches it firmly. Clone size is shown for a subset of rows, as once, few, many or a class of expanded clone.

size	J	D	V	CDR3	DNA
-	TRBJ2-1	TRBD2	TRBV7-6	CASSRAYGRAFNEQFF	TGTGCCAGCAGCCGTGCTTACGGGAGGGCATTCAATGAGCAGTTCTTC
few	TRBJ2-1	TRBD2	TRBV10-1	CASSESRLAHNEQFF	TGCGCCAGCAGTGAGTCCAGACTAGCGCACAATGAGCAGTTCTTC
few	TRBJ2-1	TRBD2	TRBV7-6	CASSKRGLAGGPRFSDEQFF	TGTGCCAGCAGCAAACGCGGACTAGCGGGAGGGCCGCGGTTTTCCGATGAGCAGTTCTTC
few	TRBJ2-7	-	TRBV20-1	CSGVVAGPLSRNYEQYF	TGCAGTGGCGTGGTAGCCGGACCCCTCAGCCGAAACTACGAGCAGTACTTC
-	TRBJ2-1	TRBD1	TRBV7-9	CASSPRVSGTGYYNEQFF	TGTGCCAGCAGCCCTAGGGTGAGTGGGACAGGGTACTACAATGAGCAGTTCTTC
-	TRBJ1-1	-	TRBV6-1	CASRWTFNTEAFF	TGTGCCAGCAGATGGACCTTTAACACTGAAGCTTTCTTT
-	TRBJ1-6	-	TRBV6-1	CASRITGPSGNSPLHF	TGTGCCAGCAGAATCACCGGGCCCTCGGGGAATTCACCCCTCCACTTT
-	TRBJ2-2	-	TRBV11-3	CASSLDVRYTGELFF	TGTGCCAGCAGCTTAGATGTACGGTACACCGGGGAGCTGTTTTTT
-	TRBJ2-3	-	TRBV6-5	CATSYSDRGDTQYF	TGTGCCACCAGTTACTCGGACCGTGGAGATACGCAGTATTTT
-	TRBJ2-2	-	TRBV5-5	CASSLVLGSGGELFF	TGTGCCAGCAGCTTGGTACTAGGATCAGGCGGGGAGCTGTTTTTT
-	TRBJ1-2	-	TRBV7-2	CASSLGVMATPYTF	TGTGCCAGCAGCTTGGGGGTTATGGCTACACCGTACACCTTC
-	TRBJ1-4	-	TRBV7-2	CASSLGTSTNEKLFF	TGTGCCAGCAGCCTCGGGACTTCAACTAATGAAAAACTGTTTTTT
-	TRBJ2-2	-	TRBV11-2	CASSLLVAGELFF	TGTGCCAGCAGCTTACTAGTCGCCGGGGAGCTGTTTTTT
-	TRBJ2-5	TRBD2	TRBV20-1	CSAPLLAGGETQYF	TGCAGTGCTCCCCTGCTAGCGGGAGGTGAGACCCAGTACTTC
few	TRBJ1-5	TRBD1	TRBV28	CASSLGGQGRPQHF	TGTGCCAGCAGTTTAGGGGGACAGGGGAGGCCCCAGCATTTT
-	TRBJ2-3	-	TRBV20-1	CSAVSRSGPHTQYF	TGCAGTGCCGTTTCGAGAAGCGGGCCACATACGCAGTATTTT
-	TRBJ2-3	-	TRBV7-2	CASSLGPDTQYF	TGTGCCAGCAGCTTAGGTCCAGATACGCAGTATTTT
few	TRBJ2-1	TRBD2	TRBV7-2	CASSLVAGRDEQFF	TGTGCCAGCAGCTTAGTAGCGGGGAGGGATGAGCAGTTCTTC
few	TRBJ2-5	-	TRBV27	CASRTWGGRETQYF	TGTGCCAGCAGAACTTGGGGGGGCCGGGAGACCCAGTACTTC
-	TRBJ2-7	-	TRBV9	CASSVVGVGEQYF	TGTGCCAGCAGCGTAGTGGGAGTGGGGGAGCAGTACTTC
-	TRBJ2-7	TRBD1	TRBV28	CASSLLTGGAEF	TGTGCCAGCAGTCTACTAACAGGGGGCGCGGAATTC
-	TRBJ1-5	-	TRBV6-1	CASSAEGGGNQPQHF	TGTGCCAGCAGCGCCGAGGGGGGGGGCAATCAGCCCCAGCATTTT
-	TRBJ1-1	TRBD1	TRBV6-2/TRBV6-3	CASSQQGVLGTEAFF	TGTGCCAGCAGCCAACAGGGGGTTTTGGGCACTGAAGCTTTCTTT
-	TRBJ1-4	-	TRBV7-2	CASSLIATNEKLFF	TGTGCCAGCAGCTTAATTGCAACTAATGAAAAACTGTTTTTT
-	TRBJ2-1	-	TRBV6-2/TRBV6-3	CASSNRFWRAYNEQFF	TGTGCCAGCAGTAACCGATTTTGGCGGGCCTACAATGAGCAGTTCTTC
-	TRBJ1-1	TRBD1	TRBV20-1	CRCLQGEAYF	TGCAGATGCTTACAGGGGGAAGCTTACTTT
-	TRBJ2-7	TRBD1	TRBV7-6	CASSGYRDRGGEQYF	TGTGCCAGCAGCGGATACCGGGACAGGGGCGGCGAGCAGTACTTC